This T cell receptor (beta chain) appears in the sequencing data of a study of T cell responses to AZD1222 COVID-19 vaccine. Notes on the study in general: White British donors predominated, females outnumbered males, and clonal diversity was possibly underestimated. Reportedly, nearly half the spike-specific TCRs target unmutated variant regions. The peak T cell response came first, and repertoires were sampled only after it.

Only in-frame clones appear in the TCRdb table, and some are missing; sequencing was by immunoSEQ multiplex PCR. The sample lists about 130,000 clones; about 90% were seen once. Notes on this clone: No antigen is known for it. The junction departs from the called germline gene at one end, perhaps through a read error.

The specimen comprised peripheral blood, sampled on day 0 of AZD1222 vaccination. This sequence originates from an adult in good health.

CDR3 DNA sequence: TGCAGGGCTAGTGGACTGGGTGGGAATACGCAGTATTTT. Translating it yields CRASGLGGNTQYF. V and J are TRBV20-1 and TRBJ2-3; D perhaps matches TRBD2 (5 bases). From germline, CDR1 is DFQATT and CDR2 SNEGSKA (reference sequence). CDR3 size: 13 residues.